These T cell receptor beta chains were read from a single sample in a study of T cells in Graves' hyperthyroidism and ophthalmopathy. One entry per CDR3 protein results from TCRdb running MiXCR on the multiplex PCR reads. This table holds about 680,000 distinct CDR3 sequences, roughly a third found once. The sample taken for sequencing was blood. The receptors derive from a woman aged 40 to 50 with Graves' hyperthyroidism. CDR3s include the opening cysteine and the closing phenylalanine or tryptophan. A D gene is named only where the DNA matches it firmly. Size tells how often a clone was seen (once, few, many) or the class of an expanded clone, and some rows leave it out.

v_call	j_call	d_call	clone_size	cdr3_nt	cdr3_aa
TRBV10-3	TRBJ1-5	NA	NA	TGTGCCACGCGACAGGCGATCTATCAGCCCCAGCATTTT	CATRQAIYQPQHF
TRBV24-1	TRBJ2-2	NA	few	TGTGCCACCAGTACGGGCCGGTTCCCCGGGGAGCTGTTTTTT	CATSTGRFPGELFF
TRBV5-1	TRBJ1-5	TRBD1	NA	TGCGCCAGCAGCCAAACCACAGGGGGCAATCAGCCCCAGCATTTT	CASSQTTGGNQPQHF
TRBV2	TRBJ1-5	NA	many	TGTGCCAGCAGTGAAGGGGCAGGCAATCAGCCCCAGCATTTT	CASSEGAGNQPQHF
TRBV15	TRBJ1-5	NA	NA	TGTGCCACCTACAGAAACAGGGTTCGGCAGCCCCAGCATTTT	CATYRNRVRQPQHF
TRBV29-1	TRBJ2-7	TRBD1	NA	TGCAGCTCAGGACAGGGGGCGGATTACGAGCAGTACTTC	CSSGQGADYEQYF
TRBV20-1	TRBJ1-1	TRBD1	NA	TGCAGTGCTAGAGATTGGGAAGGACAGGGGAACACTGAAGCTTTCTTT	CSARDWEGQGNTEAFF
TRBV10-3	TRBJ1-1	NA	NA	TGTGCCATCAGTGAGGGATCAGGGAGGGGCACTGAAGCTTTCTTT	CAISEGSGRGTEAFF
TRBV20-1	TRBJ1-5	TRBD1	few	TGCAGTGCTAGAGATCACCGACAGGGAAGCAATCAGCCCCAGCATTTT	CSARDHRQGSNQPQHF
TRBV4-1	TRBJ1-1	NA	few	TGCGCCAGCAGCCAAGATGCGAACAGGGAAATGAACACTGAAGCTTTCTTT	CASSQDANREMNTEAFF
TRBV12-3/TRBV12-4	TRBJ1-2	NA	many	TGTGCCAGCAGTTCCATGGGGCACGGCTACACCTTC	CASSSMGHGYTF
TRBV4-3	TRBJ2-7	NA	few	TGCGCCAGCAGCCAAGGCATAGGGGTTCCCCTCGAGCAGTACTTC	CASSQGIGVPLEQYF
TRBV5-1	TRBJ1-1	NA	once	TGCGCCAGCAGCCAAGTGCGGGGGAAAAGCATGAACACTGAAGCTTTCTTT	CASSQVRGKSMNTEAFF
TRBV6-5	TRBJ1-2	NA	many	TGTGCCAGCAACGCAGGGGCTAACTATGGCTACACCTTC	CASNAGANYGYTF
TRBV2	TRBJ1-4	NA	many	TGTGCCAGCAGTAAAGGGACAACAACTAATGAAAAACTGTTTTTT	CASSKGTTTNEKLFF
TRBV10-3	TRBJ2-2	TRBD2	NA	TGTGCCAGCAGCGTAGAAGGGGTGGCTAGCGGGGCCGGGGAGCTGTTTTTT	CASSVEGVASGAGELFF
TRBV6-5	TRBJ2-7	NA	NA	TGTGCCAGCAGGTACAGGTCCTCATCGGGGGAGCAGTACTTC	CASRYRSSSGEQYF
TRBV5-1	TRBJ2-7	NA	once	TGCGCCAGCAGCTCTGGAACGGGGTTTCTCTACGAGCAGTACTTC	CASSSGTGFLYEQYF
TRBV7-2	TRBJ1-6	TRBD1	many	TGTGCCAGCAGCGGACCGGACAGGTTGAGATACAATTCACCCCTCCACTTT	CASSGPDRLRYNSPLHF
TRBV5-6	TRBJ1-1	NA	NA	TGTGCCAGCAGCTTGCCCTGGACGAGGGCGAGCACTGAAGCTTTCTTT	CASSLPWTRASTEAFF
TRBV9	TRBJ2-3	TRBD2	NA	TGTGCCAGCAGCTTAGCGGGCCCCACGAAGCACCGGACGCAGTATTTT	CASSLAGPTKHRTQYF
TRBV6-2/TRBV6-3	TRBJ1-5	NA	few	TGTGCCAGCACACTTGAGCGGGACAGCAATCAGCCCCAGCATTTT	CASTLERDSNQPQHF
TRBV4-2	TRBJ2-2	TRBD2	NA	TGTGCCAGCAGCCAGGTCGCGGGGGGCCCGAACACCGGGGAGCTGTTTTTT	CASSQVAGGPNTGELFF
TRBV20-1	TRBJ1-2	NA	NA	TGCAGTGCTAGAAAGGCGGCTGGGGGCAGTGGCTACACCTTC	CSARKAAGGSGYTF
TRBV19	TRBJ2-3	NA	NA	TGTGCCAGTAGTATCGGAGGGGATGCGCAGTATTTT	CASSIGGDAQYF
TRBV7-8	TRBJ1-2	NA	many	TGTGCCAGCAGCAAACAGATGAAGGGGAACTATGGCTACACCTTC	CASSKQMKGNYGYTF
TRBV7-9	TRBJ1-3	TRBD1	few	TGTGCCAGCAGCTCTACAGGGGGCGGAAACACCATATATTTT	CASSSTGGGNTIYF
TRBV24-1	TRBJ1-1	NA	many	TGTGCCACCAGTGGAGCAGACAAGAACACTGAAGCTTTCTTT	CATSGADKNTEAFF
TRBV6-5	TRBJ2-7	TRBD2	NA	TGTGCCAGCAGAGGCATAGGGGGACTAGCGGACTACGAGCAGTACTTC	CASRGIGGLADYEQYF
TRBV11-2	TRBJ2-7	NA	many	TGTGCCAGCAGTCAGTACGCCGGTAACTACGAGCAGTACTTC	CASSQYAGNYEQYF